In its sample, the clone carrying this TCR beta chain was seen once. The treatment here: over 15 received Ad26.COV2.S at low or high dose, single or two shots; 5 received placebo; per-sample allocation not given. Collection of samples fell on day 63 after the first vaccine or placebo injection. Using immunoSEQ multiplex PCR, the repertoire was profiled, and TCRdb retains in-frame clones only, with some absent. Here the sample spans approximately 400,000 clones, around four fifths being singletons. This sample is drawn from a study of Ad26.COV2.S vaccination and SARS-CoV-2 variants. Sample: peripheral blood, taken in a trial of Ad26.COV2.S vaccine versus placebo. The sequence derives from a person aged 18-60 years who received the Ad26.COV2.S COVID-19 vaccine or a placebo.

The CDR3 here is CASRDPPGYDEKLFF. The CDR3 nucleotides are TGCGCCAGCAGAGATCCTCCGGGATATGATGAAAAACTGTTTTTT. The chain links TRBV10-1 to TRBJ1-4, with D uncertain. From germline, CDR1 is WNHNN and CDR2 SYGVQD (reference sequence). V was pared by 6 bases and J by 6 bases, with 17 bases between. The CDR3 covers 15 residues.